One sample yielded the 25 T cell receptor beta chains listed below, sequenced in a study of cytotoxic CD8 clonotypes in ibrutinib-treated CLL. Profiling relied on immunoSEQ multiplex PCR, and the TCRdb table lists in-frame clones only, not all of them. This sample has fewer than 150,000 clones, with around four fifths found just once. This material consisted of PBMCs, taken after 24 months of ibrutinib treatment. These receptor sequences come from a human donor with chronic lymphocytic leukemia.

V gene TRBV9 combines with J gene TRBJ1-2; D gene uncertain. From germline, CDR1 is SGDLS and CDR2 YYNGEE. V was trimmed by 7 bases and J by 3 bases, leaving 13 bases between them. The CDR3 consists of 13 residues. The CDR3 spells CASGQDEYYGYTF. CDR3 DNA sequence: TGTGCCAGCGGCCAAGACGAATACTATGGCTACACCTTC.

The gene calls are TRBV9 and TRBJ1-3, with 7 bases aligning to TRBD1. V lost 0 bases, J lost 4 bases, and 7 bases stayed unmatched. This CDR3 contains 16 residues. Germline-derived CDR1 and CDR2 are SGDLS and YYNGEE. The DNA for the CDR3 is TGTGCCAGCAGCGTAGGTGAGGGGGCTGGCGGAAACACCATATATTTT. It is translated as CASSVGEGAGGNTIYF.

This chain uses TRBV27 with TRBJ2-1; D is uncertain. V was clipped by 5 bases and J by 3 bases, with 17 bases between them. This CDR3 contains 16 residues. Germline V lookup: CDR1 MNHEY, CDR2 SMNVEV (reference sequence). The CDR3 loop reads CASSPPTARFYNEQFF. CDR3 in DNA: TGTGCCAGCAGTCCCCCCACGGCGCGGTTCTACAATGAGCAGTTCTTC.

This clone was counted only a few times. CDR3 region: CASSAGLGNEQFF. As DNA, the CDR3 is TGTGCCAGCAGCGCGGGACTTGGGAATGAGCAGTTCTTC. The V gene is TRBV7-3, the J gene TRBJ2-1; TRBD2 is a possible D gene (6 bases). The V and J ends lost 5 bases and 7 bases respectively, with 12 bases between them. Germline lookup yields CDR1 SGHTA and CDR2 FQGTGA. This CDR3 is built from 13 residues.

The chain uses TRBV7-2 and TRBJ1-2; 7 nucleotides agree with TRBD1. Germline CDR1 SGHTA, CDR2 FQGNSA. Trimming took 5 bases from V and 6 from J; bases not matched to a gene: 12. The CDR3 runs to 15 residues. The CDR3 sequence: CASSHQRDSWNGYTF. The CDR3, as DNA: TGTGCCAGCAGCCACCAGAGGGACAGTTGGAATGGCTACACCTTC.

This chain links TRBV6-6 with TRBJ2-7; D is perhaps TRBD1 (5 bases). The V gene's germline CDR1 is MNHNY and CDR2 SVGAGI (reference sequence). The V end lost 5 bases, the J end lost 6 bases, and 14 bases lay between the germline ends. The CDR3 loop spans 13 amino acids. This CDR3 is CASSPDSLTEQYF. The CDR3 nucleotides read TGTGCCAGCAGTCCAGACAGCCTTACCGAGCAGTACTTC.

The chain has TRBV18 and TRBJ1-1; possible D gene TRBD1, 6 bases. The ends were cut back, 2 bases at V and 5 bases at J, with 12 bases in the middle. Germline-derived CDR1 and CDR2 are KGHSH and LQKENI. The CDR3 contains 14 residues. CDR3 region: CASSPAQGRTEAFF. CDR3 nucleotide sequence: TGTGCCAGCTCACCAGCACAGGGTCGGACTGAAGCTTTCTTT.

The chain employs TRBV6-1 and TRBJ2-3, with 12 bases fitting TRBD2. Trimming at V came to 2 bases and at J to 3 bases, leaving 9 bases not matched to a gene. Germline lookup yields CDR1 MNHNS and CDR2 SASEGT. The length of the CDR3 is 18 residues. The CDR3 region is CASSELPSGGAWTDTQYF. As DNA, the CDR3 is TGTGCCAGCAGTGAATTGCCTAGCGGGGGGGCTTGGACAGATACGCAGTATTTT.

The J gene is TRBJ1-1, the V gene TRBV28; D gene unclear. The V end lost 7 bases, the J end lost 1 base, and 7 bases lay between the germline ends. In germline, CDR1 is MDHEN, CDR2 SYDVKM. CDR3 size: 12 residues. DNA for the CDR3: TGTGCCAGCATTCGGTCGAACACTGAAGCTTTCTTT. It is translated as CASIRSNTEAFF.

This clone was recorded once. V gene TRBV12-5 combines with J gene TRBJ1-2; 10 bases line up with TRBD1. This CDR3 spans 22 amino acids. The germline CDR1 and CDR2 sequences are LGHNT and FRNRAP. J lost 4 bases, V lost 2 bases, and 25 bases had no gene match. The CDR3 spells CASGLLRWTDRDRGLIGYGYTF. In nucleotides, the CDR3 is TGTGCTAGTGGTTTGCTTCGTTGGACGGACCGGGACAGGGGTCTCATAGGCTATGGCTACACCTTC.

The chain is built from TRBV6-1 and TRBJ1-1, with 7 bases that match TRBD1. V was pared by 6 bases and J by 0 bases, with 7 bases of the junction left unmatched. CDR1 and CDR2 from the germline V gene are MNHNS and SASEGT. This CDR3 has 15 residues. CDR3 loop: CASSVPGQLNTEAFF. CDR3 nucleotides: TGTGCCAGCAGCGTACCGGGACAGTTGAACACTGAAGCTTTCTTT.

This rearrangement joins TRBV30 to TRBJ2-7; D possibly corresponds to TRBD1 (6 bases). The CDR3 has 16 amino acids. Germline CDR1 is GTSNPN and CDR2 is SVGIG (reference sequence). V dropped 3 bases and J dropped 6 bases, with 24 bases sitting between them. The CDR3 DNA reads TGTGCCTGGAGCCTACGGCTACAGGGTAAGGTCCCCGAGCAGTACTTC. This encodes CAWSLRLQGKVPEQYF.

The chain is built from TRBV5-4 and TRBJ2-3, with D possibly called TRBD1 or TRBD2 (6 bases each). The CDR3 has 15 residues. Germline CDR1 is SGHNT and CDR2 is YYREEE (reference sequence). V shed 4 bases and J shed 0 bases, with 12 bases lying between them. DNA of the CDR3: TGTGCCAGCAGCCGGCCGGGGGCGAGCACAGATACGCAGTATTTT. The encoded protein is CASSRPGASTDTQYF.

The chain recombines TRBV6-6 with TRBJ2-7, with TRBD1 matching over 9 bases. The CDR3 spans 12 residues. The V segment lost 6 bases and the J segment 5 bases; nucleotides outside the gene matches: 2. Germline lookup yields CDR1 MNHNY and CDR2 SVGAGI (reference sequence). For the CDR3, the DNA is TGTGCCAGCAGCACAGGGGGCCACGAGCAGTACTTC. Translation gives CASSTGGHEQYF.

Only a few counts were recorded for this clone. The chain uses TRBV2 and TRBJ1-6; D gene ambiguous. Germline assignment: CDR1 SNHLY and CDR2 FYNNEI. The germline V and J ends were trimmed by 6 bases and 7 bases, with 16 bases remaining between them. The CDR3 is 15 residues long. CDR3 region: CASRSQGSENSPLHF. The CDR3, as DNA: TGTGCCAGCAGAAGTCAAGGATCGGAAAATTCACCCCTCCACTTT.

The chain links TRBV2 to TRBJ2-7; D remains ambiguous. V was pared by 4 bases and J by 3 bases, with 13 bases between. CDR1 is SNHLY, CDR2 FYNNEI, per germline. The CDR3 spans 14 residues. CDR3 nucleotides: TGTGCCAGCAGTGTGGATCGAGCGTTCTACGAGCAGTACTTC. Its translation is CASSVDRAFYEQYF.

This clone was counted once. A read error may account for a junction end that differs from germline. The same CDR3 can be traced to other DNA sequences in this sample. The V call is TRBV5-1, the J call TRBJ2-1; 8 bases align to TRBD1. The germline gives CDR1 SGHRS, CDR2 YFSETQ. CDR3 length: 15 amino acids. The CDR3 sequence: CASSFRDRRYNEQFF. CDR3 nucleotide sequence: TGTGCCAGCAGCTTCCGGGACAGGAGATACAATGAGCAGTTCTTC.

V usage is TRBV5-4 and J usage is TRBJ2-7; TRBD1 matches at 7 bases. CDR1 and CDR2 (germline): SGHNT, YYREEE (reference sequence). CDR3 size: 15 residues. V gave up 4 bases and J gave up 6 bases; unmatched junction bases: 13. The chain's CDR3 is CASSKPGQKGIEQYF. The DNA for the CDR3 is TGTGCCAGCAGCAAACCGGGACAGAAGGGAATCGAGCAGTACTTC.

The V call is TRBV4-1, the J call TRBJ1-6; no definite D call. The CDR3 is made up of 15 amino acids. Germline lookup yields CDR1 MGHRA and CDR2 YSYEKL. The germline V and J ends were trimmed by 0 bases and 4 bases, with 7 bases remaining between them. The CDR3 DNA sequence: TGCGCCAGCAGCCAAGAACGAGGGTATAATTCACCCCTCCACTTT. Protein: CASSQERGYNSPLHF.

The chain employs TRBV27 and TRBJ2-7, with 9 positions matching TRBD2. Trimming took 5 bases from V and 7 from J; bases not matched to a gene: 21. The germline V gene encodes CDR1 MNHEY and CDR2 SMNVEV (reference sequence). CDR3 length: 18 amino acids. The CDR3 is CASSLQGRPPGLAREQYF. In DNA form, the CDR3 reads TGTGCCAGCAGTCTACAAGGGCGCCCACCGGGACTAGCACGGGAGCAGTACTTC.

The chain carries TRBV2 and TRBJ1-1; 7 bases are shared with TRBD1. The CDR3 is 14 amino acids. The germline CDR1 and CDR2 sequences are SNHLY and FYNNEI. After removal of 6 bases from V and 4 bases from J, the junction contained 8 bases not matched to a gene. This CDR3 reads CASRNPGTATEAFF. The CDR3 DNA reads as TGTGCCAGCAGGAACCCCGGGACAGCCACTGAAGCTTTCTTT.

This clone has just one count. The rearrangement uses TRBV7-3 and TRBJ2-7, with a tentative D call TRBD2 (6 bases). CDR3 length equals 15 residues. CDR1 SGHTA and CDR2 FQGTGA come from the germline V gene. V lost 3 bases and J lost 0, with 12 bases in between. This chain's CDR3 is CASSFYGGTSYEQYF. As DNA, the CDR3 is TGTGCCAGCAGCTTTTACGGGGGTACCTCCTACGAGCAGTACTTC.

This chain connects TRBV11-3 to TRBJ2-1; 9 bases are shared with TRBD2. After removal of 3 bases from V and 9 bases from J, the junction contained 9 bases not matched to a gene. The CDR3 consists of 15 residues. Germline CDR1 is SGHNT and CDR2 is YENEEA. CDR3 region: CASSFGLAGSGEQFF. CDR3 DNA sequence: TGTGCCAGCAGCTTCGGGCTAGCGGGGTCAGGTGAGCAGTTCTTC.

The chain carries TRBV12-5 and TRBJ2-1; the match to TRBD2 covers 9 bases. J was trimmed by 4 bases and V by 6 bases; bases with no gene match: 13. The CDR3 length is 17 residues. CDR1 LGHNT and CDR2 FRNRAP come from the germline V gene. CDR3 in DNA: TGTGCTAGTGGACCCCCGGCCGGCCTAGCGGGGTACAATGAGCAGTTCTTC. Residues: CASGPPAGLAGYNEQFF. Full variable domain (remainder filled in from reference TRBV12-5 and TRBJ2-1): DARVTQTPRHKVTEMGQEVTMRCQPILGHNTVFWYRQTMMQGLELLAYFRNRAPLDDSGMPKDRFSAEMPDATLATLKIQPSEPRDSAVYFCASGPPAGLAGYNEQFFGPGTRLTVL.

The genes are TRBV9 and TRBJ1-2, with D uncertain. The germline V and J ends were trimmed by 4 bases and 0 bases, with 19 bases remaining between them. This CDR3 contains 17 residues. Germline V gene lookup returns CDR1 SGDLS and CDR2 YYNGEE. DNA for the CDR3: TGTGCCAGCAGCCCAGTGGACGTAGCCTTTCCTAACTATGGCTACACCTTC. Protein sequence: CASSPVDVAFPNYGYTF.